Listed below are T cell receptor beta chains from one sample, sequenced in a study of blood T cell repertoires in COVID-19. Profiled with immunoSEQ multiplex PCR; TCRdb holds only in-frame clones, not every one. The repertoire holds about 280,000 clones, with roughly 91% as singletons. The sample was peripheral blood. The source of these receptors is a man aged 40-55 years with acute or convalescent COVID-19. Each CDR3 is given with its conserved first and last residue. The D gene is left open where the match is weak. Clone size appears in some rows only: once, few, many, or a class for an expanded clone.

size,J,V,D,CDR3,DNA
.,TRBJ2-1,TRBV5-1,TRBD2,CASSSYSGLPYNEQFF,TGCGCCAGCAGTTCCTATAGCGGGCTTCCCTACAATGAGCAGTTCTTC
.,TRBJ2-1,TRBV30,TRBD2,CAWSRTSPYNEQFF,TGTGCCTGGAGTAGGACTAGTCCCTACAATGAGCAGTTCTTC
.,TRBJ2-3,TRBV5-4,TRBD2,CASSPPPGLAGARDTQYF,TGTGCCAGCAGCCCCCCCCCGGGACTAGCGGGGGCGCGAGATACGCAGTATTTT
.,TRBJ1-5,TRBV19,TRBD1,CASSIDRGMWPQHF,TGTGCCAGTAGTATAGACAGGGGGATGTGGCCCCAGCATTTT
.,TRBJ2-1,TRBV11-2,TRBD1,CASSLGSYRQGDNEQFF,TGTGCCAGCAGCTTAGGAAGCTATCGGCAGGGGGACAATGAGCAGTTCTTC
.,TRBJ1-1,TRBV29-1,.,CSVEGRANTEAFF,TGCAGCGTTGAAGGCAGGGCGAACACTGAAGCTTTCTTT
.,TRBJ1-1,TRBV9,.,CASSPGQTEAFF,TGTGCCAGCAGCCCCGGACAGACTGAAGCTTTCTTT
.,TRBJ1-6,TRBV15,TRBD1,CATSRDGQGAPNSPLHF,TGTGCCACCAGCAGAGATGGGCAGGGGGCGCCTAATTCACCCCTCCACTTT
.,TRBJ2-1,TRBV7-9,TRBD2,CASSSPSGGREQFF,TGTGCCAGCAGCTCGCCTAGCGGGGGACGGGAGCAGTTCTTC
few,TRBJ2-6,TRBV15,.,CATSRDVGSTGANVLTF,TGTGCCACCAGCAGAGATGTGGGGAGCACTGGGGCCAACGTCCTGACTTTC
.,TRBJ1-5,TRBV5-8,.,CASSSFMALSNQPQHF,TGTGCCAGCAGCTCTTTTATGGCCCTGAGCAATCAGCCCCAGCATTTT
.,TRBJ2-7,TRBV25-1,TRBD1,CASSRTGGSYEQYF,TGTGCCAGCAGTCGGACAGGGGGCTCCTACGAGCAGTACTTC
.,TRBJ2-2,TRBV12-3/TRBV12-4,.,CASLDRNTGELFF,TGTGCCAGCCTGGACAGGAACACCGGGGAGCTGTTTTTT
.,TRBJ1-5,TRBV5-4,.,CATQAAGNQPQHF,TGTGCCACCCAGGCCGCCGGCAATCAGCCCCAGCATTTT
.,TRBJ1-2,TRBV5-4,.,CASSSQGQFGYTF,TGTGCCAGCAGCTCTCAGGGTCAGTTCGGCTACACCTTC
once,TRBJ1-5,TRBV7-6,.,CASSLDRGNQPQHF,TGTGCCAGCAGCTTAGATCGGGGGAATCAGCCCCAGCATTTT
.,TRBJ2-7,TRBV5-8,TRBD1,CASSGIKDRAYEQYF,TGTGCCAGCAGCGGAATTAAAGACAGGGCCTACGAGCAGTACTTC
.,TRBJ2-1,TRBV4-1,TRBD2,CASSQDGTRNNEQFF,TGCGCCAGCAGCCAAGATGGGACTAGGAACAATGAGCAGTTCTTC
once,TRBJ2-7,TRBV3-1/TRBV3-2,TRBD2,CASSPRLVAGAQQYF,TGTGCCAGCAGCCCCCGACTCGTAGCGGGGGCCCAGCAGTACTTC
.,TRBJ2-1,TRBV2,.,CASSLGQLGYNEQFF,TGTGCCAGCAGTTTAGGACAGTTAGGATACAATGAGCAGTTCTTC
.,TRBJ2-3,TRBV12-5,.,CASGFGDTQYF,TGTGCTAGTGGTTTCGGAGATACGCAGTATTTT
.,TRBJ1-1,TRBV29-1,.,CSVVQGTNTEAFF,TGCAGCGTCGTACAGGGAACGAACACTGAAGCTTTCTTT
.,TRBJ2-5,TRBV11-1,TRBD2,CASSLTSGARETQYF,TGTGCCAGCAGCTTGACTAGCGGGGCCCGCGAGACCCAGTACTTC
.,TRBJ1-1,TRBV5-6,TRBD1,CASSSRDRATFF,TGTGCCAGCAGCAGCCGGGACAGGGCGACTTTCTTT
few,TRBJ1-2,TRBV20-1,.,CSAGGQGIYGYTF,TGCAGTGCTGGTGGGCAGGGAATCTATGGCTACACCTTC
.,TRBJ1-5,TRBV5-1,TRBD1,CASSFTGDSNQPQHF,TGCGCCAGCAGCTTTACAGGGGATAGCAATCAGCCCCAGCATTTT
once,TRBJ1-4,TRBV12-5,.,CASGLVLRSAADEKLFF,TGTGCTAGTGGTTTGGTACTGAGGTCTGCCGCGGATGAAAAACTGTTTTTT
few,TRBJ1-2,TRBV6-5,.,CASSSYQGRDGYTF,TGTGCCAGCAGTTCCTACCAGGGGAGGGATGGCTACACCTTC
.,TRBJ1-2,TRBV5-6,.,CASSLDYQPIGGYTF,TGTGCCAGCAGCTTGGATTACCAGCCCATCGGGGGCTACACCTTC
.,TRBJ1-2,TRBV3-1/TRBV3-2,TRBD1,CASSLPGQQHGYTF,TGTGCCAGCAGCCTACCGGGACAGCAACATGGCTACACCTTC
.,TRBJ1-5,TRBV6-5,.,CASREGWYQPQHF,TGTGCCAGCAGAGAGGGTTGGTATCAGCCCCAGCATTTT
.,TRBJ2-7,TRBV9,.,CASSSLGTTSYEQYF,TGTGCCAGCAGCTCCCTTGGCACTACCTCCTACGAGCAGTACTTC
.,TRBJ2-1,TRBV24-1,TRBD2,CATSKGLAWDEQFF,TGTGCCACCAGTAAGGGACTAGCGTGGGATGAGCAGTTCTTC
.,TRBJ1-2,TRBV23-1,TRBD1,CASSHLSLGDRESYGYTF,TGCGCCAGCAGTCACCTCTCGCTCGGGGACAGGGAGAGCTATGGCTACACCTTC
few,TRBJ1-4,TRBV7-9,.,CASINKGHNEKLFF,TGTGCCAGCATCAACAAGGGGCATAATGAAAAACTGTTTTTT
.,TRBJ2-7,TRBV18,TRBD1,CASSPPADPDRGYRVYEQYF,TGTGCCAGCTCACCCCCAGCCGACCCGGACAGGGGATACCGAGTCTACGAGCAGTACTTC
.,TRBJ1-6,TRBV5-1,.,CASSLAEGGSSSYNSPLHF,TGCGCCAGCAGCTTGGCGGAGGGTGGTTCAAGCTCCTATAATTCACCCCTCCACTTT
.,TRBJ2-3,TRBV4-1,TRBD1,CASSQDWDRPYSTDTQYF,TGCGCCAGCAGCCAAGATTGGGACAGGCCTTATAGCACAGATACGCAGTATTTT
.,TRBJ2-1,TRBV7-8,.,CASSLSSGTYNEQFF,TGTGCCAGCAGCTTATCATCAGGTACCTACAATGAGCAGTTCTTC
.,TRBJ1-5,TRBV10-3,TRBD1,CAISPGQDQPQHF,TGTGCCATCAGTCCGGGACAGGATCAGCCCCAGCATTTT
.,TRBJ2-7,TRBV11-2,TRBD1,CASSLQGTFGYEQYF,TGTGCCAGCAGCCTACAGGGGACATTCGGCTACGAGCAGTACTTC
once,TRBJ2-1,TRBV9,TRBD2,CASSVSASGGNEQFF,TGTGCCAGCAGCGTGAGTGCTAGCGGGGGTAATGAGCAGTTCTTC
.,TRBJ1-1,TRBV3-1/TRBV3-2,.,CASSQGEENTEAFF,TGTGCCAGCAGCCAGGGGGAGGAGAACACTGAAGCTTTCTTT
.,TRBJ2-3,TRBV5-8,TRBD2,CASSLRGVSTDTQYF,TGTGCCAGCAGCCTCCGGGGGGTTAGCACAGATACGCAGTATTTT
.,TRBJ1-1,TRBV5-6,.,CASSFQTEAFF,TGTGCCAGCAGCTTTCAGACTGAAGCTTTCTTT
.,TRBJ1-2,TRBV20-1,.,CSARGGQGYTF,TGCAGTGCTAGGGGGGGGCAAGGCTACACCTTC